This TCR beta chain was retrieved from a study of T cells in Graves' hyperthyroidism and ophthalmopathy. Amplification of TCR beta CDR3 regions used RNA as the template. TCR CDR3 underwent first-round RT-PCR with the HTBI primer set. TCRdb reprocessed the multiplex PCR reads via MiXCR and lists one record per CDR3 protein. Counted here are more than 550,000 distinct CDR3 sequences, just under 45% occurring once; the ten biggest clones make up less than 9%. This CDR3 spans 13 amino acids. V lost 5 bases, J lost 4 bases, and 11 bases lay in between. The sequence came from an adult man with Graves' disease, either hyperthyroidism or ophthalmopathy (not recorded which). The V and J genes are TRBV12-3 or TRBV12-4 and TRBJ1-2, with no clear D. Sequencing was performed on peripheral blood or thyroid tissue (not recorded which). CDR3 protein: CASSPTTGYGYTF. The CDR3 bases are TGTGCCAGCAGTCCTACGACGGGCTATGGCTACACCTTC.